Below are 25 T cell receptor beta chains sequenced from a single sample in a study of glioma-infiltrating T cells. The iRepertoire nested amplicon-rescue multiplex PCR amplified TCR alpha and beta CDR3s from RNA. TCRdb itself ran the multiplex PCR reads through MiXCR, one entry per CDR3 protein. The sample contains approximately 110,000 distinct CDR3 sequences, less than 30% of which appear only once. Sequencing input: glioma tissue, nonneoplastic brain tissue, or PBMCs (not recorded which). These receptor sequences come from a human donor with low-grade glioma or glioblastoma, undergoing nonglioma brain surgery, or in good health (not recorded which).

At least ten counts were recorded for this clonotype. This chain connects TRBV4-1 to TRBJ1-5; a weak D match, TRBD1 (6 bases). The CDR3 totals 18 residues. Germline V gene data show CDR1 as MGHRA and CDR2 as YSYEKL. Between the trimmed V and J ends, which lost 4 bases and 1 base, there was a span of 20 bases. The CDR3 region is CASSRGPGDVRSNQPQHF. CDR3 sequence (DNA): TGCGCCAGCAGCCGGGGGCCAGGGGATGTGCGCAGCAATCAGCCCCAGCATTTT.

This clonotype has only a few counts. The chain has TRBV5-1 and TRBJ2-7; a weak D match, TRBD1 (6 bases). CDR3 size: 15 residues. Per germline, CDR1 SGHRS and CDR2 YFSETQ. V gave up 2 bases and J gave up 5 bases, with 17 bases separating them. Written as DNA, the CDR3 is TGCGCCAGCAGCTTTGCGGAGCCTAACAGGGACGAGCAGTACTTC. Its translation is CASSFAEPNRDEQYF.

Turning to this clonotype: At one boundary the junction diverges from the germline segment, which might be a read error. The chain combines TRBV20-1 with TRBJ2-7; 10 positions match TRBD1. The length of the CDR3 is 13 residues. Germline V gives CDR1 DFQATT, CDR2 SNEGSKA (reference sequence). For the CDR3, the DNA is TGCCGTGCGATGGACAGGGGGTCCTACGAGCAGTACTTT. It specifies CRAMDRGSYEQYF.

This clonotype was found many times. J is TRBJ1-1 and V is TRBV5-4; no clear D. The CDR3 extends over 14 amino acids. Germline CDR1 SGHNT, CDR2 YYREEE (reference sequence). With 4 bases removed from V and 0 bases from J, the gap between germline ends came to 10 bases. The CDR3 sequence: CASSIGGMNTEAFF. The CDR3 coding sequence is TGTGCCAGCAGCATCGGAGGGATGAACACTGAAGCTTTCTTT.

V and J are TRBV7-9 and TRBJ2-1; D not certain. The CDR3 has 15 amino acids. Trimming pared 5 bases from V and 2 bases from J, leaving 13 bases between. The V gene's germline CDR1 is SEHNR and CDR2 FQNEAQ (reference sequence). The CDR3 DNA reads as TGTGCCAGCAGCCTCGCCGTTGGGCCCTACAATGAGCAGTTCTTC. It encodes CASSLAVGPYNEQFF.

Of note for this clonotype: A junction boundary mismatches the germline segment, possibly from a read error. The chain uses TRBV6-5 and TRBJ1-5, with D possibly matching TRBD1 (5 bases). CDR1 and CDR2 from the germline V gene are MNHEY and SVGAGI. The CDR3 is made up of 14 amino acids. CDR3: CAISYSTGIQPQHF. CDR3 sequence (DNA): TGTGCCATCAGTTACTCCACAGGCATTCAGCCCCAGCATTTT.

The CDR3 sequence is CASSQDRSGNIYNEQFF. In DNA, the CDR3 is TGTGCCAGCAGCCAAGATAGGAGCGGGAATATTTACAATGAGCAGTTCTTC. The chain couples TRBV3-1 to TRBJ2-1, with 7 bases that match TRBD2. The trim removed 0 bases at V and 4 bases at J, leaving 9 bases unmatched. The CDR3 length is 17 residues. Germline CDR1 is LGHDT and CDR2 is YNNKEL (reference sequence).

On this clonotype itself: This CDR3 fails to terminate in the conserved phenylalanine or tryptophan, so it likely reflects a read error. This rearrangement joins TRBV20-1 to TRBJ2-7; 9 nucleotides agree with TRBD1. CDR3 length: 13 amino acids. Germline V gives CDR1 DFQATT, CDR2 SNEGSKA (reference sequence). The CDR3 region is CSGGQGPVYDQYC. The CDR3 DNA follows: TGCAGCGGGGGACAGGGTCCGGTCTACGACCAGTACTGT.

This clonotype was seen repeatedly, ten times or more. This chain joins TRBV28 and TRBJ2-7; 9 bases line up with TRBD1. Germline values: CDR1 MDHEN, CDR2 SYDVKM. This CDR3 region has 14 residues. J was trimmed by 6 bases and V by 3 bases; bases with no gene match: 6. The CDR3 coding sequence is TGTGCCAGCAGTTTCGCGGACAGGGGTGGCGAGCAGTACTTC. Protein product: CASSFADRGGEQYF. Variable domain in full (rest from reference TRBV28 and TRBJ2-7): DVKVTQSSRYLVKRTGEKVFLECVQDMDHENMFWYRQDPGLGLRLIYFSYDVKMKEKGDIPEGYSVSREKKERFSLILESASTNQTSMYLCASSFADRGGEQYFGPGTRLTVT.

This clonotype has a count of ten or more. The gene calls are TRBV12-3 or TRBV12-4 and TRBJ2-5, with D maybe TRBD1 (6 bases). The length of the CDR3 is 15 residues. V was shortened by 1 base and J by 4 bases, with 13 bases between the two germline ends. The CDR3, as DNA: TGTGCCAGCAGTTTAGGGACAGTAAGGGGAGAGACCCAGTACTTC. This encodes CASSLGTVRGETQYF.

The chain recombines TRBV5-4 with TRBJ1-1, with a possible D match to TRBD1 (6 bases). Looked up from germline, CDR1 is SGHNT and CDR2 is YYREEE (reference sequence). Trimming pared 4 bases from V and 2 bases from J, leaving 15 bases between. The CDR3 is 15 amino acids. The CDR3 reads CASSPVGGRNTEAFF. For the CDR3, the DNA is TGTGCCAGCAGCCCAGTCGGGGGGCGCAACACTGAAGCTTTCTTT.

This clonotype was seen many times. V and J are TRBV7-2 and TRBJ2-1; TRBD2 matches at 13 bases. Looked up from germline, CDR1 is SGHTA and CDR2 is FQGNSA. J gave up 3 bases and V 3 bases, and 5 bases lay outside the gene matches. CDR3 length equals 17 residues. CDR3 residues: CASSFDWTSGSYNEQFF. CDR3 in DNA: TGTGCCAGCAGCTTCGACTGGACTAGCGGGAGCTACAATGAGCAGTTCTTC.

This clonotype has just one count. A read error is possible here, since a much larger clone lies one base away. This chain joins TRBV18 and TRBJ2-3; D may be TRBD1 (5 bases). CDR1 and CDR2 from the germline V gene are KGHSH and LQKENI. The CDR3 extends over 15 amino acids. V gave up 5 bases and J gave up 2 bases, with 14 bases separating them. The CDR3 loop reads CASSGALFNTDTQYF. The CDR3 bases are TGTGCCAGCTCAGGGGCCTTATTCAACACAGATACGCAGTATTTT.

DNA for the CDR3: TGTGCCTGGAGTCGCCTAGCGGGAGAGAGTGAGCAGTTCTTC. It is translated as CAWSRLAGESEQFF. The chain joins TRBV30 to TRBJ2-1; 10 bases fit TRBD2. CDR1 is GTSNPN and CDR2 is SVGIG in the germline V gene (reference sequence). The CDR3 covers 14 residues. V trimming: 2 bases; J trimming: 9 bases; junction bases outside the gene matches: 7.

On this clonotype: In this CDR3 the conserved last residue, phenylalanine or tryptophan, is missing, so a read error is likely. V gene TRBV28 combines with J gene TRBJ2-7; possibly TRBD1 for D (6 bases). The germline V gene has CDR1 MDHEN and CDR2 SYDVKM. The CDR3 is 12 amino acids. V was trimmed by 4 bases and J by 7 bases, leaving 11 bases between them. The CDR3 DNA follows: TGTGCCAGCAGTTCGACAGGTAGAGAGCAGTACCTC. Protein: CASSSTGREQYL.

This clonotype appeared many times. This sequence joins TRBV20-1 and TRBJ1-5; D gene uncertain. This CDR3 has 15 residues. Germline CDR1 DFQATT, CDR2 SNEGSKA (reference sequence). Trimming left V 0 bases short and J 1 base short, with 10 bases between. The CDR3 DNA reads TGCAGTGCTAGAGATCGCCGTAACAGCAATCAGCCCCAGCATTTT. It encodes CSARDRRNSNQPQHF.

The chain joins TRBV11-2 to TRBJ1-1; D perhaps matches TRBD1 (5 bases). The CDR3 is 14 amino acids. Looked up from germline, CDR1 is SGHAT and CDR2 is FQNNGV. Trimming stripped 6 bases from V and 0 bases from J, with 11 bases between. Written as DNA, the CDR3 is TGTGCCAGCAGTTTACAGGAGATGAACACTGAAGCTTTCTTT. The encoded protein is CASSLQEMNTEAFF.

This clonotype was seen a handful of times. The V call is TRBV5-1, the J call TRBJ1-2, with D hard to call. The ends were cut back, 0 bases at V and 5 bases at J, with 11 bases in the middle. This CDR3 spans 14 amino acids. Germline assignment: CDR1 SGHRS and CDR2 YFSETQ. CDR3 sequence reads: CASSLEASTYGYTF. CDR3 DNA sequence: TGCGCCAGCAGCTTGGAAGCCAGTACTTATGGCTACACCTTC. The entire variable domain, with the rest obtained from reference TRBV5-1 and TRBJ1-2, is as follows: KAGVTQTPRYLIKTRGQQVTLSCSPISGHRSVSWYQQTPGQGLQFLFEYFSETQRNKGNFPGRFSGRQFSNSRSEMNVSTLELGDSALYLCASSLEASTYGYTFGSGTRLTVV.

This clonotype occurred many times. This chain links TRBV6-1 with TRBJ2-7; no definite D call. This CDR3 contains 13 residues. Germline V lookup: CDR1 MNHNS, CDR2 SASEGT. V was clipped by 0 bases and J by 3 bases, with 6 bases between them. CDR3 sequence: CASSEALGYEQYF. The CDR3 region has the DNA TGTGCCAGCAGTGAAGCGCTCGGCTACGAGCAGTACTTC.

This clonotype was counted a few times. The rearrangement joins TRBV6-4 to TRBJ2-3; perhaps TRBD2 as D (6 bases). V dropped 0 bases and J dropped 7 bases, with 11 bases sitting between them. Germline-derived CDR1 and CDR2 are MRHNA and SNTAGT. The CDR3 extends over 14 amino acids. CDR3 in amino acids: CASSDSNGRNTQYF. CDR3 nucleotide sequence: TGTGCCAGCAGTGACTCTAACGGGAGAAATACGCAGTATTTT.

The table lists this clonotype with many counts. The rearrangement uses TRBV2 and TRBJ1-5; TRBD1 aligns across 10 bases. Trimming at V came to 6 bases and at J to 1 base, leaving 6 bases not matched to a gene. Germline V lookup: CDR1 SNHLY, CDR2 FYNNEI. The CDR3 covers 16 residues. CDR3 amino acids: CASRRQGAVSNQPQHF. CDR3 nucleotides: TGTGCCAGCAGAAGACAGGGGGCCGTGAGCAATCAGCCCCAGCATTTT.

At least ten counts were recorded for this clonotype. V is TRBV20-1 and J is TRBJ2-7; the D is unclear. The V gene's germline CDR1 is DFQATT and CDR2 SNEGSKA (reference sequence). This CDR3 is 12 amino acids long. Trimming took 7 bases from V and 5 from J, leaving 15 bases between them. The CDR3, as DNA: TGCAGTGTATGGAAGGTTGGCGACGAGCAGTACTTC. Encoded protein: CSVWKVGDEQYF.

This clonotype was observed a few times. This clone may be a read error of a much larger clone one base away. The V call is TRBV6-6, the J call TRBJ2-7, with 7 bases identical to TRBD2. The germline CDR1 and CDR2 sequences are MNHNY and SVGAGI (reference sequence). The CDR3 loop spans 14 amino acids. The CDR3 coding sequence is TGTGCCAGCAGTTACGACCTTCGGGGGGAGGAGCAGTGCTTC. Translating gives CASSYDLRGEEQCF.

Concerning this clonotype: Germline and junction disagree at one end, which may indicate a read error. V usage is TRBV4-2 and J usage is TRBJ2-3; TRBD2 matches at 9 bases. The germline gives CDR1 LGHNA, CDR2 YNFKEQ. The CDR3 is 17 amino acids. The DNA of the CDR3 is TGTGCCAGCAGCCAAGGACTAGCGGAGGAGGGCCCAGATACGCAGTGTTTT. It is translated as CASSQGLAEEGPDTQCF.

This clonotype was recorded only once. The chain employs TRBV4-2 and TRBJ2-1; D is possibly TRBD2 (6 bases). The CDR3 is 16 amino acids. Germline V gene data show CDR1 as LGHNA and CDR2 as YNFKEQ. V lost 0 bases and J 7 bases, leaving 16 bases between the germline ends. The chain's CDR3 is CASSQDAAGIRNEQFF. CDR3 bases: TGTGCCAGCAGCCAAGATGCGGCGGGGATTAGGAATGAGCAGTTCTTC.